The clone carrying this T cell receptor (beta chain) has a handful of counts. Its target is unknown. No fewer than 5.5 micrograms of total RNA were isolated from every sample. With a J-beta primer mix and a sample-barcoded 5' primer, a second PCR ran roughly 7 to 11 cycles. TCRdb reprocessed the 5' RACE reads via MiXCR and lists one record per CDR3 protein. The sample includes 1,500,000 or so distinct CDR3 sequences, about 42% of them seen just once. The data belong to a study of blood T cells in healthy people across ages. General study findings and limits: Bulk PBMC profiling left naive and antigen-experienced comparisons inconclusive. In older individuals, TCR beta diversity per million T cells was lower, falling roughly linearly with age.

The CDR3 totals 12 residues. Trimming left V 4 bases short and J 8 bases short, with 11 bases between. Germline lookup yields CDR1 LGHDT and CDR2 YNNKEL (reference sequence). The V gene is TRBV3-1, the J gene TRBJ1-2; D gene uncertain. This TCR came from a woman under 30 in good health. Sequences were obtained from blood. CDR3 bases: TGTGCCAGCAGCCGCGGACGTGAGGGCTACACCTTC. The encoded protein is CASSRGREGYTF. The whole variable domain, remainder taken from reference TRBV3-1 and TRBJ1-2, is DTAVSQTPKYLVTQMGNDKSIKCEQNLGHDTMYWYKQDSKKFLKIMFSYNNKELIINETVPNRFSPKSPDKAHLNLHINSLELGDSAVYFCASSRGREGYTFGSGTRLTVV.